This T cell receptor beta chain stems from a study of blood T cell repertoires in COVID-19. Across the study: T cells, B-cell-depleted T cells, or PBMCs provided the cDNA or gDNA that served as material.

The CDR3 is 17 residues long. From germline, CDR1 is LGHNA and CDR2 YSLEER. V was cut by 0 bases and J by 0 bases, with 12 bases left in between. This table comes from immunoSEQ multiplex PCR, and its TCRdb copy is limited to in-frame clones, with some not included. The repertoire holds approximately 190,000 clones, with 84% as singletons. The TCR originated in a young woman who had been exposed to COVID-19. V and J are TRBV4-3 and TRBJ2-1; D is undetermined. The sample was PBMCs or T cells enriched from blood (not recorded which). The DNA for the CDR3 is TGCGCCAGCAGCCAAGATGCCCCAGGTGGCTCCTACAATGAGCAGTTCTTC. It is translated as CASSQDAPGGSYNEQFF.